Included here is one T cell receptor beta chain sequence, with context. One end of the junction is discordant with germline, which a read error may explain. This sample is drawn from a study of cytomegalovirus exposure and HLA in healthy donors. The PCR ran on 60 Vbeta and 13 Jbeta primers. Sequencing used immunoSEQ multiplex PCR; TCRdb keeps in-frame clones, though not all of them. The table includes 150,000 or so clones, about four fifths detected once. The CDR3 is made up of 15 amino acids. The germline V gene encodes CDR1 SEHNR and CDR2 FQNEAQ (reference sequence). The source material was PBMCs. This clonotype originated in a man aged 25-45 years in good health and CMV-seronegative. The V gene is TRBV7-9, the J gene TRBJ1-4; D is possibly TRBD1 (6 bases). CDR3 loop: CASSVAQGPNEKLFF. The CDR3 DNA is TGTGCCAGCAGCGTAGCGCAGGGGCCGAATGAAAAACTGTTTTTT.